This TCR beta chain was captured in a study of beta chain features in type 1 diabetes. The wider study: Cell yields, gender and age were similar in healthy donors and patients. Overall study results and limits: High-TCR-expressing cells could be over-represented by cDNA sequencing.

Turning to this clone: Antigen specificity is unknown.

The study reverse transcribed the entire isolated RNA, so it sequenced expressed TCRB transcripts. Assay used: immunoSEQ multiplex PCR; TCRdb lists only in-frame clones, some missing. The sample gives around 250,000 clones, 25% to 30% of which show up once; under 5% is in the top ten. In total, each donor contributed a single heparinised blood draw that averaged about 100 mL. Researchers reported sorting CD4+ naive, central memory, regulatory and stem cell-like memory cells via CD45RO/CCR7/CD25/CD127/CD95/CD27. The CDR3 extends over 11 amino acids. Germline CDR1 and CDR2: GTSNPN and SVGIG (reference sequence). Trimming shortened V by 6 bases and J by 8 bases, and 11 bases separated the two germline ends.

The TCR originated in a man aged 30 to 45 in good health. The specimen sequenced was central memory CD4+ T cells from blood. The rearrangement uses TRBV30 and TRBJ2-1; TRBD1 is a possible D gene (6 bases). The DNA of the CDR3 is TGTGCCTGTGACAGGCGGGATGAGCAGTTCTTC. Encoded protein: CACDRRDEQFF. The full variable domain, in which reference TRBV30 and TRBJ2-1 provide the parts outside the CDR3, is SQTIHQWPATLVQPVGSPLSLECTVEGTSNPNLYWYRQAAGRGLQLLFYSVGIGQISSEVPQNLSASRPQDRQFILSSKKLLLSDSGFYLCACDRRDEQFFGPGTRLTVL.